These 17 T cell receptor beta chains were sequenced from one sample in a study of T cell responses to AZD1222 COVID-19 vaccine. Produced via immunoSEQ multiplex PCR; TCRdb's table is partial and in-frame only. The table includes over 150,000 clones, over 85% detected once. The sample was peripheral blood, taken on day 0 of AZD1222 vaccination. The receptor source for this set is an adult in good health.

This clone is a singleton in its sample. The chain couples TRBV30 to TRBJ1-2; no clear D gene. CDR1 and CDR2 from the germline V gene are GTSNPN and SVGIG (reference sequence). The CDR3 extends over 15 amino acids. Deletions cut 2 bases from V and 0 bases from J, with 13 bases between. The CDR3 spells CAWSPYTRANYGYTF. CDR3 nucleotide sequence: TGTGCCTGGAGTCCGTACACTAGGGCTAACTATGGCTACACCTTC.

The genes are TRBV7-3 and TRBJ1-2; D not resolved. There are 12 residues in the CDR3. V lost 4 bases and J 3 bases, leaving 6 bases between the germline ends. Germline V gives CDR1 SGHTA, CDR2 FQGTGA. The CDR3 sequence is CASSSGDYGYTF. For the CDR3, the DNA is TGTGCCAGCAGCTCTGGGGACTATGGCTACACCTTC.

The V gene is TRBV11-3, the J gene TRBJ1-1; TRBD1 agrees at 7 bases. The CDR3 contains 16 residues. Trimming at V came to 6 bases and at J to 4 bases, leaving 14 bases not matched to a gene. CDR1 and CDR2 from the germline V gene are SGHNT and YENEEA. The CDR3: CASSPGTESWITEAFF. CDR3 bases: TGTGCCAGCAGTCCCGGGACAGAATCTTGGATCACTGAAGCTTTCTTT. Complete variable domain (other parts from reference TRBV11-3 and TRBJ1-1): EAGVVQSPRYKIIEKKQPVAFWCNPISGHNTLYWYLQNLGQGPELLIRYENEEAVDDSQLPKDRFSAERLKGVDSTLKIQPAELGDSAVYLCASSPGTESWITEAFFGQGTRLTVV.

This clone came up once. This chain uses TRBV6-5 with TRBJ1-5; no clear D gene. The CDR3 sequence is 14 residues long. Germline V gives CDR1 MNHEY, CDR2 SVGAGI. V was trimmed by 6 bases and J by 0 bases, leaving 9 bases between them. CDR3 in amino acids: CASRSLYSNQPQHF. Written as DNA, the CDR3 is TGTGCCAGCAGGAGCCTTTATAGCAATCAGCCCCAGCATTTT.

The chain has TRBV19 and TRBJ1-1; possible D gene TRBD1, 5 bases. The CDR3 has 12 amino acids. Germline-derived CDR1 and CDR2 are LNHDA and SQIVND (reference sequence). The V end lost 7 bases, the J end lost 3 bases, and 9 bases lay between the germline ends. The CDR3 protein is CASNGGYTEAFF. CDR3 in DNA: TGTGCCAGTAACGGGGGGTACACTGAAGCTTTCTTT.

This clone was found once. This rearrangement joins TRBV12-5 to TRBJ1-5; D is unresolved. Germline assignment: CDR1 LGHNT and CDR2 FRNRAP. Trimming cost V 5 bases and J 3 bases, with 8 bases left between them. The CDR3 runs 13 residues. As DNA, the CDR3 is TGTGCTAGTGGTCTCAGTGACAATCAGCCCCAGCATTTT. Its translation: CASGLSDNQPQHF.

The rearrangement links TRBV5-1 to TRBJ2-6; possibly TRBD1 for D (5 bases). The CDR3 totals 18 residues. The germline CDR1 and CDR2 sequences are SGHRS and YFSETQ. V lost 0 bases, J lost 0 bases, and 13 bases lay in between. CDR3 amino acids: CASSLVGRLDSGANVLTF. CDR3 DNA sequence: TGCGCCAGCAGCTTGGTGGGGCGGCTAGACTCTGGGGCCAACGTCCTGACTTTC. The full variable domain, with the rest looked up from reference TRBV5-1 and TRBJ2-6, is KAGVTQTPRYLIKTRGQQVTLSCSPISGHRSVSWYQQTPGQGLQFLFEYFSETQRNKGNFPGRFSGRQFSNSRSEMNVSTLELGDSALYLCASSLVGRLDSGANVLTFGAGSRLTVL.

The chain combines TRBV7-2 with TRBJ1-1, with 8 bases that match TRBD1. Per germline, CDR1 SGHTA and CDR2 FQGNSA. Trimming cost V 4 bases and J 3 bases; bases outside gene matches: 7. This CDR3 region has 15 residues. In DNA form, the CDR3 reads TGTGCCAGCAGCTCACAGGGGGAACTGTACACTGAAGCTTTCTTT. It encodes CASSSQGELYTEAFF.

This clone turned up a few times. This chain links TRBV9 with TRBJ1-5, with TRBD1 matching 9 bases. Germline assignment: CDR1 SGDLS and CDR2 YYNGEE. The CDR3 loop spans 17 amino acids. The ends lost 3 bases at V and 5 bases at J; junction bases unmatched: 12. Here the CDR3 reads CASSEGLRTGVDQPQHF. CDR3 nucleotides: TGTGCCAGCAGCGAGGGCTTAAGGACAGGGGTAGATCAGCCCCAGCATTTT. The full variable domain, rest sourced from reference TRBV9 and TRBJ1-5, is DSGVTQTPKHLITATGQRVTLRCSPRSGDLSVYWYQQSLDQGLQFLIQYYNGEERAKGNILERFSAQQFPDLHSELNLSSLELGDSALYFCASSEGLRTGVDQPQHFGDGTRLSIL.

The chain employs TRBV29-1 and TRBJ2-5; 9 nucleotides match TRBD1. CDR3 length equals 13 residues. Germline V gene sequence: CDR1 SQVTM, CDR2 ANQGSEA. V trimming: 7 bases; J trimming: 1 base; junction bases outside the gene matches: 4. Here the CDR3 reads CSGKTGGQETQYF. The CDR3 bases are TGCAGCGGGAAGACAGGGGGCCAAGAGACCCAGTACTTC. Full variable domain (remainder filled in from reference TRBV29-1 and TRBJ2-5): SAVISQKPSRDICQRGTSLTIQCQVDSQVTMMFWYRQQPGQSLTLIATANQGSEATYESGFVIDKFPISRPNLTFSTLTVSNMSPEDSSIYLCSGKTGGQETQYFGPGTRLLVL.

The chain joins TRBV10-3 to TRBJ1-1; D ambiguous. V was clipped by 4 bases and J by 1 base, with 4 bases between them. This CDR3 region has 12 residues. Germline V lookup: CDR1 ENHRY, CDR2 SYGVKD. This CDR3 reads CAISGGNTEAFF. The CDR3 DNA follows: TGTGCCATCAGTGGAGGGAACACTGAAGCTTTCTTT.

The sample holds a few counts of this clone. The rearrangement links TRBV6-4 to TRBJ2-2, with D perhaps matching TRBD1 (6 bases). The germline gives CDR1 MRHNA, CDR2 SNTAGT. The germline V and J ends were trimmed by 10 bases and 4 bases, with 16 bases remaining between them. The CDR3 length is 14 residues. The CDR3 DNA sequence: TGTGCCACAAGACCAGGGGTTGGCACCGGGGAGCTGTTTTTT. This codes for CATRPGVGTGELFF.

V and J are TRBV27 and TRBJ1-4; unclear D gene. The germline V gene has CDR1 MNHEY and CDR2 SMNVEV (reference sequence). V lost 5 bases and J lost 8, with 15 bases in between. The length of the CDR3 is 14 residues. CDR3 coding DNA: TGTGCCAGCAGTCCCAGCTTAATTGGGGAAAAACTGTTTTTT. This encodes CASSPSLIGEKLFF.

This rearrangement joins TRBV5-1 to TRBJ2-5; TRBD2 matches 9 bases. This CDR3 is built from 15 residues. J lost 4 bases, V lost 3 bases, and 7 bases had no gene match. CDR1 and CDR2 (germline): SGHRS, YFSETQ. CDR3 protein: CASSSRGAGGETQYF. CDR3 nucleotides: TGCGCCAGCAGCTCCCGGGGAGCGGGGGGAGAGACCCAGTACTTC.

The chain combines TRBV15 with TRBJ2-1, with TRBD1 as a possible D gene (6 bases). V dropped 2 bases and J dropped 3 bases, with 8 bases sitting between them. The CDR3 has 14 amino acids. Germline CDR1 is LNHNV and CDR2 is YYDKDF (reference sequence). The CDR3 bases are TGTGCCACCAGCAGACAGGGGAACTACAATGAGCAGTTCTTC. Translation gives CATSRQGNYNEQFF.

V is TRBV29-1 and J is TRBJ2-1; D may be TRBD2 (5 bases). The germline CDR1 and CDR2 sequences are SQVTM and ANQGSEA. Trimming cost V 6 bases and J 7 bases, with 7 bases left between them. This CDR3 is built from 10 residues. CDR3 sequence (DNA): TGCAGCGTATGGGAGAATGAGCAGTTCTTC. Translation gives CSVWENEQFF.

The chain employs TRBV25-1 and TRBJ2-1; D remains ambiguous. Germline V gives CDR1 MGHDK, CDR2 SYGVNS. V was shortened by 1 base and J by 8 bases, with 12 bases between the two germline ends. There are 14 residues in the CDR3. The CDR3 is CASSELGSLDEQFF. The DNA of the CDR3 is TGTGCCAGCAGTGAATTGGGCTCCTTGGATGAGCAGTTCTTC.